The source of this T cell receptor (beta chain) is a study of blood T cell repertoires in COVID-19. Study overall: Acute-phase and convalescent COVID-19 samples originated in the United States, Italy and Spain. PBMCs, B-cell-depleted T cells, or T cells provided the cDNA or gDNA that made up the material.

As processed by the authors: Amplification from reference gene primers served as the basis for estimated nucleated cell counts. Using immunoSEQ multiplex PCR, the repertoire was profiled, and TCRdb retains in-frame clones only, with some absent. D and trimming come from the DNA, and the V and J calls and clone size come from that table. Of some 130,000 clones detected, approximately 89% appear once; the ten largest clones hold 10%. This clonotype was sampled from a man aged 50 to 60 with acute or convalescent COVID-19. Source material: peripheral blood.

CDR3 coding DNA: TGTGCCAGCAGCCAGACAGCTGAAGCTTTCTTT. Its translation is CASSQTAEAFF. The rearrangement uses TRBV3-1 (or the pseudogene TRBV3-2) and TRBJ1-1; D is perhaps TRBD1 (5 bases). V was trimmed by 3 bases and J by 6 bases, leaving 5 bases between them. Germline lookup yields CDR1 LGHDT and CDR2 YNNKEL (reference sequence). The CDR3 runs 11 residues.